The 29 T cell receptor beta chains given below trace back to one sample, sequenced in a study of blood T cell repertoires in COVID-19. Repertoires were generated with immunoSEQ multiplex PCR, while TCRdb's copy carries only in-frame clones and drops some. The sample has 250,000 or so clones, 85% to 90% seen once; the top ten hold approximately 4%. The sample consisted of PBMCs or T cells enriched from blood (not recorded which). Receptors originate from a woman aged 25 to 39 with acute COVID-19.

J is TRBJ1-1 and V is TRBV7-9, with 8 nucleotides matching TRBD1. Per germline, CDR1 SEHNR and CDR2 FQNEAQ (reference sequence). The CDR3 is 15 residues long. The junction had 4 bases not matched to a gene; V was cut back by 1 base and J by 3 bases. The CDR3 spells CASSLGQGQDTEAFF. For the CDR3, the DNA is TGTGCCAGCAGCTTAGGCCAGGGACAGGACACTGAAGCTTTCTTT. The variable domain in full, completed from reference TRBV7-9 and TRBJ1-1, reads DTGVSQNPRHKITKRGQNVTFRCDPISEHNRLYWYRQTLGQGPEFLTYFQNEAQLEKSRLLSDRFSAERPKGSFSTLEIQRTEQGDSAMYLCASSLGQGQDTEAFFGQGTRLTVV.

The chain is built from TRBV28 and TRBJ1-2; no clear D. The CDR3 extends over 14 amino acids. Germline lookup yields CDR1 MDHEN and CDR2 SYDVKM. The V and J ends lost 6 bases and 2 bases respectively, with 13 bases between them. DNA for the CDR3: TGTGCCAGCAGCCTCCCCGGGAAAAACTATGGCTACACCTTC. Amino acid sequence: CASSLPGKNYGYTF.

This chain connects TRBV7-2 to TRBJ2-1; TRBD1 matches at 9 bases. Germline CDR1 is SGHTA and CDR2 is FQGNSA. The CDR3 is 19 amino acids. V trimming: 0 bases; J trimming: 5 bases; junction bases outside the gene matches: 14. The CDR3 here is CASSLARGTGTMVNNEQFF. The CDR3 DNA reads TGTGCCAGCAGCTTAGCGCGTGGGACAGGGACAATGGTGAACAATGAGCAGTTCTTC.

The V gene is TRBV7-2, the J gene TRBJ1-2; D is possibly TRBD1 (6 bases). The CDR3 has 12 residues. V lost 4 bases and J lost 8, with 11 bases in between. Per the germline V gene, CDR1 is SGHTA and CDR2 is FQGNSA. The CDR3 loop is CASSSDRPGYTF. The CDR3 DNA is TGTGCCAGCAGCTCAGACAGGCCCGGCTACACCTTC.

V usage is TRBV5-4 and J usage is TRBJ1-4; 7 positions agree with TRBD1. Germline assignment: CDR1 SGHNT and CDR2 YYREEE (reference sequence). This CDR3 region has 14 residues. V lost 4 bases, J lost 4 bases, and 4 bases stayed unmatched. As DNA, the CDR3 is TGTGCCAGCAGCCCCTCAGGGGGTAATGAAAAACTGTTTTTT. Translated: CASSPSGGNEKLFF. Supplemented by reference TRBV5-4 and TRBJ1-4, the full variable domain reads ETGVTQSPTHLIKTRGQQVTLRCSSQSGHNTVSWYQQALGQGPQFIFQYYREEENGRGNFPPRFSGLQFPNYSSELNVNALELDDSALYLCASSPSGGNEKLFFGSGTQLSVL.

The chain couples TRBV9 to TRBJ1-3; weak D call: TRBD1 (6 bases). The ends were cut back, 3 bases at V and 2 bases at J, with 9 bases in the middle. Germline CDR1 reads SGDLS; CDR2 reads YYNGEE. There are 14 residues in the CDR3. The CDR3 here is CASSGTVAGNTIYF. Here the CDR3 DNA reads TGTGCCAGCAGCGGGACAGTCGCTGGAAACACCATATATTTT.

This sequence joins TRBV5-4 and TRBJ2-2, with a weak D call TRBD2 (5 bases). The length of the CDR3 is 18 residues. Germline V gives CDR1 SGHNT, CDR2 YYREEE (reference sequence). Trimming removed 0 bases from V and 4 bases from J, with 19 bases in between. CDR3 sequence: CASSLEPGSNLRTGELFF. CDR3 in DNA: TGTGCCAGCAGCTTGGAACCGGGGAGCAACCTTCGCACCGGGGAGCTGTTTTTT. Supplemented by reference TRBV5-4 and TRBJ2-2, the full variable domain reads ETGVTQSPTHLIKTRGQQVTLRCSSQSGHNTVSWYQQALGQGPQFIFQYYREEENGRGNFPPRFSGLQFPNYSSELNVNALELDDSALYLCASSLEPGSNLRTGELFFGEGSRLTVL.

This clone showed up just once. The chain employs TRBV7-2 and TRBJ2-3; 8 positions agree with TRBD2. Germline-derived CDR1 and CDR2 are SGHTA and FQGNSA. Trimming took 4 bases from V and 2 from J; bases not matched to a gene: 2. The CDR3 is made up of 14 amino acids. DNA for the CDR3: TGTGCCAGCAGCTCCGGACTAGCCACAGATACGCAGTATTTT. Translation: CASSSGLATDTQYF. Together with reference TRBV7-2 and TRBJ2-3, the CDR3 gives the full variable domain: GAGVSQSPSNKVTEKGKDVELRCDPISGHTALYWYRQSLGQGLEFLIYFQGNSAPDKSGLPSDRFSAERTGGSVSTLTIQRTQQEDSAVYLCASSSGLATDTQYFGPGTRLTVL.

The genes are TRBV28 and TRBJ1-6, with 9 bases identical to TRBD1. The J segment lost 13 bases and the V segment lost 6 bases, leaving 10 bases of the junction unmatched. Germline V gene lookup returns CDR1 MDHEN and CDR2 SYDVKM. The CDR3 extends over 14 amino acids. CDR3 region: CASSLGQGKMPLHF. The CDR3 DNA reads as TGTGCCAGCAGCCTGGGACAGGGCAAAATGCCCCTCCACTTT.

As DNA, the CDR3 is TGTGCCAGCAGTTTCCGTCGGGGGGGCGAGCAGTACTTC. The encoded protein is CASSFRRGGEQYF. The chain uses TRBV27 and TRBJ2-7, with TRBD2 matching over 8 bases. This CDR3 is 13 amino acids long. Germline values: CDR1 MNHEY, CDR2 SMNVEV (reference sequence). Trimming at V came to 3 bases and at J to 6 bases, leaving 4 bases not matched to a gene.

The chain has TRBV13 and TRBJ2-7, with TRBD2 as a possible D gene (6 bases). The V gene's germline CDR1 is PRHDT and CDR2 FYEKMQ (reference sequence). The CDR3 has 13 amino acids. Trimming left V 0 bases short and J 6 bases short, with 9 bases between. The CDR3 sequence is CASSLGASVEQYF. As DNA, the CDR3 is TGTGCCAGCAGCTTAGGAGCTAGCGTCGAGCAGTACTTC. Using reference TRBV13 and TRBJ2-7 for the parts outside the CDR3, the full variable domain is AAGVIQSPRHLIKEKRETATLKCYPIPRHDTVYWYQQGPGQDPQFLISFYEKMQSDKGSIPDRFSAQQFSDYHSELNMSSLELGDSALYFCASSLGASVEQYFGPGTRLTVT.

The chain couples TRBV28 to TRBJ2-1, with 10 bases aligning to TRBD2. From germline, CDR1 is MDHEN and CDR2 SYDVKM. J lost 7 bases, V lost 6 bases, and 6 bases had no gene match. The CDR3 has 14 residues. In DNA form, the CDR3 reads TGTGCCAGCAGCCAGCGGGAGGGCCGGAATGAGCAGTTCTTC. As protein: CASSQREGRNEQFF. Full variable domain (outside the CDR3, taken from reference TRBV28 and TRBJ2-1): DVKVTQSSRYLVKRTGEKVFLECVQDMDHENMFWYRQDPGLGLRLIYFSYDVKMKEKGDIPEGYSVSREKKERFSLILESASTNQTSMYLCASSQREGRNEQFFGPGTRLTVL.

This chain joins TRBV9 and TRBJ2-2; D perhaps matches TRBD2 (6 bases). Germline V gene data show CDR1 as SGDLS and CDR2 as YYNGEE. This CDR3 has 14 residues. V lost 3 bases to trimming and J lost 0 bases, with 6 bases between them. The chain's CDR3 is CASSERANTGELFF. The CDR3 region has the DNA TGTGCCAGCAGCGAGCGGGCGAACACCGGGGAGCTGTTTTTT.

V is TRBV29-1 and J is TRBJ2-1, with a tentative D call TRBD2 (6 bases). Germline V gene data show CDR1 as SQVTM and CDR2 as ANQGSEA. Trimming pared 6 bases from V and 5 bases from J, leaving 23 bases between. The CDR3 loop spans 16 amino acids. CDR3 nucleotide sequence: TGCAGCGTAAGTGCGGGGCAGGGTTCTTGGGACAATGAGCAGTTCTTC. Amino acid sequence: CSVSAGQGSWDNEQFF.

V is TRBV28 and J is TRBJ2-2; weak D call: TRBD2 (6 bases). The CDR3 is 13 residues long. V was trimmed by 8 bases and J by 1 base, leaving 8 bases between them. The V gene's germline CDR1 is MDHEN and CDR2 SYDVKM. The CDR3 DNA is TGTGCCAGCCGACTAGTGAACACCGGGGAGCTGTTTTTT. This sequence encodes CASRLVNTGELFF.

The V gene is TRBV30, the J gene TRBJ1-5; possible D gene TRBD1, 5 bases. V was cut by 0 bases and J by 6 bases, with 12 bases left in between. CDR3 size: 14 residues. Germline V gene sequence: CDR1 GTSNPN, CDR2 SVGIG (reference sequence). The DNA for the CDR3 is TGTGCCTGGAGTGTACGGGGGTTTTTTCAGCCCCAGCATTTT. It encodes CAWSVRGFFQPQHF.

This sequence joins TRBV5-5 and TRBJ1-5, with 10 bases lining up with TRBD1. Germline loops: CDR1 SGHKS, CDR2 YYEKEE (reference sequence). V gave up 3 bases and J gave up 6 bases; unmatched junction bases: 6. The CDR3 consists of 15 residues. The CDR3 bases are TGTGCCAGCAGCTGGGGGACAGGGGCCGGTCAGCCCCAGCATTTT. This sequence encodes CASSWGTGAGQPQHF.

The J gene is TRBJ1-5, the V gene TRBV4-1, with D maybe TRBD1 (6 bases). This CDR3 contains 11 residues. Germline V CDR1 and CDR2: MGHRA, YSYEKL. Trimming cost V 10 bases and J 9 bases, with 13 bases left between them. CDR3 residues: CATDRRPPQHF. The CDR3 bases are TGCGCCACGGACAGAAGGCCGCCCCAGCATTTT.

The chain links TRBV7-2 to TRBJ1-5; unclear D gene. The CDR3 loop spans 17 amino acids. The V gene lost 5 bases and the J gene lost 3 bases, with 20 bases spanning the gap. From germline, CDR1 is SGHTA and CDR2 FQGNSA. The CDR3, as DNA: TGTGCCAGCAGCCCCGTTGCAGGCCCGTTTGTCAATCAGCCCCAGCATTTT. Translating gives CASSPVAGPFVNQPQHF.

The chain couples TRBV28 to TRBJ2-1; 11 bases are a match to TRBD2. CDR1 and CDR2 from the germline V gene are MDHEN and SYDVKM. CDR3 length: 15 amino acids. V was pared by 1 base and J by 6 bases, with 2 bases of the junction left unmatched. In DNA form, the CDR3 reads TGTGCCAGCAGTTTATCTAGCGGGAGGTTCAATGAGCAGTTCTTC. Protein product: CASSLSSGRFNEQFF.

V and J are TRBV27 and TRBJ2-3, with 12 positions matching TRBD2. CDR3 length: 16 amino acids. The J segment lost 4 bases and the V segment lost 7 bases, leaving 9 bases of the junction unmatched. Germline V gives CDR1 MNHEY, CDR2 SMNVEV (reference sequence). Here the CDR3 reads CASTPASGRASDTQYF. CDR3 nucleotides: TGTGCCAGCACCCCGGCTAGCGGGAGGGCGTCAGATACGCAGTATTTT.

The V call is TRBV15, the J call TRBJ1-5, with D possibly being TRBD1 (6 bases). This CDR3 has 15 amino acids. The V end was cut by 0 bases, the J end by 4 bases, with 10 bases between. The germline V gene has CDR1 LNHNV and CDR2 YYDKDF (reference sequence). The DNA of the CDR3 is TGTGCCACCAGCAGAGATCGAGACAGGAATCAGCCCCAGCATTTT. Residues: CATSRDRDRNQPQHF.

The J gene is TRBJ1-5, the V gene TRBV27, with TRBD1 matching over 11 bases. Germline CDR1 reads MNHEY; CDR2 reads SMNVEV (reference sequence). The V and J ends lost 5 bases and 6 bases, in that order; junction bases with no gene match: 6. The CDR3 extends over 15 amino acids. The CDR3 coding sequence is TGTGCCAGCAGTCCGGGGACAGGGGGAAGTCAGCCCCAGCATTTT. Its protein is CASSPGTGGSQPQHF.

The V call is TRBV4-1, the J call TRBJ2-7, with TRBD2 identical over 10 bases. With 0 bases clipped from V and 4 bases from J, the junction kept 3 bases outside the gene matches. CDR1 is MGHRA and CDR2 is YSYEKL in the germline V gene. This CDR3 comprises 15 residues. CDR3 coding DNA: TGCGCCAGCAGCCAAGAGTCTAGCGGGAGTTACGAGCAGTACTTC. It encodes CASSQESSGSYEQYF.

The rearrangement links TRBV5-1 to TRBJ2-2; the match to TRBD2 covers 8 bases. V gave up 0 bases and J gave up 5 bases; unmatched junction bases: 6. CDR3 length equals 16 residues. In germline, CDR1 is SGHRS, CDR2 YFSETQ. The CDR3 protein is CASSLAAGVDTGELFF. Written as DNA, the CDR3 is TGCGCCAGCAGCTTGGCAGCGGGAGTGGATACCGGGGAGCTGTTTTTT.

The V and J genes are TRBV6-5 and TRBJ1-6; 7 bases match TRBD1. This CDR3 has 15 residues. CDR1 and CDR2 from the germline V gene are MNHEY and SVGAGI. Trimming took 2 bases from V and 10 from J; bases not matched to a gene: 8. The CDR3 region is CASSYVQGVGSPLHF. CDR3 coding DNA: TGTGCCAGCAGTTACGTGCAGGGGGTTGGGTCACCCCTCCACTTT.

This clone has only a few counts. The rearrangement joins TRBV29-1 to TRBJ2-3; possibly TRBD2 for D (7 bases). The CDR3 totals 16 residues. Trimming left V 7 bases short and J 0 bases short, with 20 bases between. The germline V gene encodes CDR1 SQVTM and CDR2 ANQGSEA. The CDR3: CSAQRGEGRSTDTQYF. The CDR3 bases are TGCAGCGCCCAAAGGGGGGAGGGCCGTAGCACAGATACGCAGTATTTT.

The V call is TRBV4-1, the J call TRBJ2-1; 8 bases are shared with TRBD2. V lost 5 bases and J lost 0; bases outside the gene matches: 3. Germline CDR1 MGHRA, CDR2 YSYEKL. This CDR3 has 15 amino acids. In DNA form, the CDR3 reads TGCGCCAGCAGCGAGCGGGGGAGCTCCTACAATGAGCAGTTCTTC. Amino acid sequence: CASSERGSSYNEQFF.

The chain couples TRBV7-3 to TRBJ1-1, with TRBD1 matching 8 bases. With 4 bases clipped from V and 11 bases from J, the junction kept 6 bases outside the gene matches. CDR1 and CDR2 (germline): SGHTA, FQGTGA. The CDR3 loop spans 12 amino acids. This CDR3 is CASSWGQVLAFF. CDR3 coding DNA: TGTGCCAGCAGCTGGGGACAGGTGCTTGCTTTCTTT.